A single sample gave rise to the 10 T cell receptor beta chains below, sequenced in a study of tumor-infiltrating lymphocytes in primary liver carcinoma (dated by TCRdb to the late 2010s). Reads for this sample came from an Illumina HiSeq 2500. Using a constant-region primer and ProtoScript II reverse transcriptase, TCRbeta-specific cDNA was reverse-transcribed from around 500 ng total RNA. Construction of the TCRbeta libraries relied on three nested rounds of multiplex PCR, following a slightly modified ARM-PCR procedure. Each of the first two PCR rounds ran for around 11 cycles using multiplex TRBV1-TRBV30 forward primers together with a Cbeta reverse primer. Using fastp at Q25 and MiXCR, TCRdb reprocessed the public reads and kept productive beta chains. Every CDR3 protein is listed once, alongside the most common genes and DNA of its rows. In all, the sample holds approximately 24,000 distinct CDR3 sequences, and nearly 80% of those were seen once. The ten largest clonotypes hold about 47% of the sample.

Total RNA and DNA were co-extracted from about 19-30 mg of bulk tissue with the AllPrep DNA/RNA mini kit, without cell sorting. Material for sequencing was liver tumor tissue from sampling region 3. The sample's cell subset or site, from its label and the paper: tumor region T3, left-lateral pole. These receptors originate from a man aged 35-49 years with primary liver carcinoma and hepatitis B virus infection.

By sample fraction, this clonotype is medium-sized. The chain joins TRBV6-2 or TRBV6-3 to TRBJ2-1; a weak D match, TRBD1 (6 bases). The germline V gene encodes CDR1 MNHEY and CDR2 SVGEGT. The CDR3 sequence is 13 residues long. V was pared by 3 bases and J by 6 bases, with 9 bases between. CDR3 residues: CASSYRGGNEQFF. As DNA, the CDR3 is TGTGCCAGCAGTTATAGAGGGGGCAATGAGCAGTTCTTC.

About this clonotype: At one boundary the junction diverges from the germline segment, which might be a read error. V usage is TRBV6-2 or TRBV6-3 and J usage is TRBJ1-1; unclear D gene. This CDR3 contains 14 residues. Germline CDR1 is MNHEY and CDR2 is SVGEGT. The CDR3 here is CVSSYSRVNTEAYF. The DNA for the CDR3 is TGTGTCAGCAGTTACTCCCGGGTGAACACTGAAGCTTACTTT.

Notes on this clonotype: A read error may produce the germline difference seen at one junction end. Here the CDR3 DNA reads TGTGTCAGCAGCTTGGTCGGGACTAGCGGGGTGACCCAGTACTTC. Its protein product is CVSSLVGTSGVTQYF. The chain combines TRBV5-4 with TRBJ2-5, with TRBD2 identical over 13 bases. The CDR3 covers 15 residues. Germline assignment: CDR1 SGHNT and CDR2 YYREEE (reference sequence).

Comments on this clonotype: Possible read error: a much larger clone is one base away. In this CDR3 the conserved last residue, phenylalanine or tryptophan, is missing, so a read error is likely. The chain has TRBV6-2 or TRBV6-3 and TRBJ2-1; no clear D gene. Trimming removed 7 bases from V and 8 bases from J, with 12 bases in between. Per the germline V gene, CDR1 is MNHEY and CDR2 is SVGEGT. This CDR3 is 12 amino acids long. CDR3 sequence (DNA): TGTGCCAGCAAGGAATACGACCATGAGCAGTTCTTA. Amino acid sequence: CASKEYDHEQFL.

Comments on this clonotype: Compared with germline, one end of the junction differs, possibly owing to a read error. V and J are TRBV11-2 and TRBJ2-6; the D gene could be TRBD1 or TRBD2 (5 bases each). This CDR3 is 16 amino acids long. Per germline, CDR1 SGHAT and CDR2 FQNNGV. DNA of the CDR3: TGCACCAGCAGCTTAGATCTCGGGGCTGGGGCCAACGTCCAGACTTTC. This codes for CTSSLDLGAGANVQTF.

A note on this clonotype: An end of the junction differs from the germline gene, which may be a read error. The rearrangement links TRBV12-3 or TRBV12-4 to TRBJ1-2, with TRBD1 matching 9 bases. The length of the CDR3 is 15 residues. CDR3: CASSLGQGPNYGYMF. As DNA, the CDR3 is TGTGCCAGCAGCCTCGGACAGGGGCCAAACTATGGCTACATGTTC.

This clonotype was observed a single time. The rearrangement uses TRBV4-1 and TRBJ1-3; unclear D gene. This CDR3 contains 13 residues. The germline gives CDR1 MGHRA, CDR2 YSYEKL. Trimming pared 0 bases from V and 8 bases from J, leaving 8 bases between. The CDR3 region has the DNA TGCGCCAGCAGCCAAGATTCCGGAGACACCATATATTTT. Translated, it gives CASSQDSGDTIYF.

Points on this clonotype: Mismatch with germline at one junction end may stem from a read error. The chain employs TRBV11-2 and TRBJ1-1; 12 bases are shared with TRBD1. The CDR3 is made up of 20 amino acids. Germline lookup yields CDR1 SGHAT and CDR2 FQNNGV. This CDR3 is CASSTRDRGRKRWSNTESFF. The DNA for the CDR3 is TGTGCCAGTAGCACTCGGGACAGGGGGCGCAAAAGGTGGAGTAACACTGAATCTTTCTTT.

On this clonotype itself: A junction end diverges from the germline sequence, so it may reflect a read error. The V gene is TRBV10-3, the J gene TRBJ1-5, with no clear D. Per the germline V gene, CDR1 is ENHRY and CDR2 is SYGVKD. This CDR3 is 14 amino acids long. The CDR3 region has the DNA TGTGCCATCGGTGAGTATGAGGGCGATCAGCACCAGCACTTT. Its translation: CAIGEYEGDQHQHF.

This clonotype has just one count. This chain connects TRBV6-1 to TRBJ2-2; possible D gene TRBD2, 6 bases. This CDR3 comprises 14 residues. V was cut by 7 bases and J by 5 bases, with 14 bases left in between. The germline gives CDR1 MNHNS, CDR2 SASEGT. The CDR3 DNA is TGTGCCAGCATGGGGACTGGGGATACCGGGGAGCTGTTTTTT. Protein sequence: CASMGTGDTGELFF.